One sample yielded the 8 T cell receptor beta chains listed below, sequenced in a study of CD8+ T cells in alopecia areata. Investigators isolated RNA and reverse transcribed it into cDNA to act as the sequencing template. Only in-frame clones appear in the TCRdb table, and some are missing; sequencing was by immunoSEQ multiplex PCR. The sample contains roughly 200,000 clones, approximately 40% of which appear only once. As to treatment: oral pan-JAK inhibitor, 5-10 mg twice daily. The starting material was CD4+ T cells sorted from blood, obtained at roughly week 38, from a patient treated with tofacitinib. These receptors were obtained from a human donor with alopecia areata.

This clone was counted only a few times. The genes are TRBV28 and TRBJ1-5; perhaps TRBD1 as D (6 bases). The length of the CDR3 is 13 residues. From germline, CDR1 is MDHEN and CDR2 SYDVKM. The CDR3 nucleotides read TGTGCTACCGATGTTGGGAGCCCAGGGGCCCAGCATTTT. As protein: CATDVGSPGAQHF. Variable domain in full (rest from reference TRBV28 and TRBJ1-5): DVKVTQSSRYLVKRTGEKVFLECVQDMDHENMFWYRQDPGLGLRLIYFSYDVKMKEKGDIPEGYSVSREKKERFSLILESASTNQTSMYLCATDVGSPGAQHFGDGTRLSIL.

This chain links TRBV29-1 with TRBJ1-1, with 7 bases aligning to TRBD1. The V gene's germline CDR1 is SQVTM and CDR2 ANQGSEA. CDR3 length: 14 amino acids. Trimming at V came to 7 bases and at J to 1 base, leaving 9 bases not matched to a gene. This CDR3 is CSARGDSPNTEAFF. CDR3 sequence (DNA): TGCAGCGCCCGAGGGGACAGTCCGAACACTGAAGCTTTCTTT.

This chain joins TRBV7-9 and TRBJ2-5, with a weak D call TRBD2 (5 bases). Trimming removed 4 bases at V and 5 bases at J, with 17 bases between. The CDR3 length is 15 residues. From germline, CDR1 is SEHNR and CDR2 FQNEAQ (reference sequence). The CDR3 coding sequence is TGTGCCAGCAGCTACTCACGGTCGGCGGGCGAGACCCAGTACTTC. Translating it yields CASSYSRSAGETQYF.

This chain links TRBV7-9 with TRBJ1-1; D may be TRBD1 (5 bases). There are 14 residues in the CDR3. Trimming removed 5 bases from V and 0 bases from J, with 10 bases in between. From germline, CDR1 is SEHNR and CDR2 FQNEAQ (reference sequence). The CDR3 DNA reads TGTGCCAGCAGCCTACAGGCGATGAACACTGAAGCTTTCTTT. Encoded protein: CASSLQAMNTEAFF. The whole variable domain, remainder taken from reference TRBV7-9 and TRBJ1-1, is DTGVSQNPRHKITKRGQNVTFRCDPISEHNRLYWYRQTLGQGPEFLTYFQNEAQLEKSRLLSDRFSAERPKGSFSTLEIQRTEQGDSAMYLCASSLQAMNTEAFFGQGTRLTVV.

The chain's CDR3 is CAWSTPQAVPEQYF. As DNA, the CDR3 is TGTGCCTGGAGTACGCCCCAGGCAGTCCCCGAGCAGTACTTC. This chain uses TRBV30 with TRBJ2-7; D gene uncertain. Trimming removed 2 bases at V and 6 bases at J, with 17 bases between. This CDR3 contains 14 residues. Germline lookup yields CDR1 GTSNPN and CDR2 SVGIG (reference sequence).

The gene calls are TRBV14 and TRBJ1-2; D is unclear. Trimming pared 4 bases from V and 8 bases from J, leaving 14 bases between. CDR3 length: 13 amino acids. Germline CDR1 is SGHDN and CDR2 is FVKESK. The CDR3 sequence is CASSPGRATGYTF. The CDR3 bases are TGTGCCAGCAGCCCTGGACGTGCGACGGGCTACACCTTC.

Here the CDR3 reads CSVEDRGRYNEQFF. The CDR3 DNA follows: TGCAGCGTTGAAGATCGGGGACGGTACAATGAGCAGTTCTTC. The rearrangement links TRBV29-1 to TRBJ2-1; D is perhaps TRBD1 or TRBD2 (5 bases each). The germline V gene has CDR1 SQVTM and CDR2 ANQGSEA. V lost 0 bases to trimming and J lost 4 bases, with 10 bases between them. CDR3 size: 14 residues.

The V and J genes are TRBV6-5 and TRBJ2-7; 11 nucleotides align to TRBD2. V lost 7 bases and J lost 3; bases outside the gene matches: 8. This CDR3 contains 15 residues. Germline assignment: CDR1 MNHEY and CDR2 SVGAGI. CDR3 sequence: CASNPIAGGLYEQYF. The DNA of the CDR3 is TGTGCCAGCAATCCCATAGCGGGAGGGCTCTACGAGCAGTACTTC.